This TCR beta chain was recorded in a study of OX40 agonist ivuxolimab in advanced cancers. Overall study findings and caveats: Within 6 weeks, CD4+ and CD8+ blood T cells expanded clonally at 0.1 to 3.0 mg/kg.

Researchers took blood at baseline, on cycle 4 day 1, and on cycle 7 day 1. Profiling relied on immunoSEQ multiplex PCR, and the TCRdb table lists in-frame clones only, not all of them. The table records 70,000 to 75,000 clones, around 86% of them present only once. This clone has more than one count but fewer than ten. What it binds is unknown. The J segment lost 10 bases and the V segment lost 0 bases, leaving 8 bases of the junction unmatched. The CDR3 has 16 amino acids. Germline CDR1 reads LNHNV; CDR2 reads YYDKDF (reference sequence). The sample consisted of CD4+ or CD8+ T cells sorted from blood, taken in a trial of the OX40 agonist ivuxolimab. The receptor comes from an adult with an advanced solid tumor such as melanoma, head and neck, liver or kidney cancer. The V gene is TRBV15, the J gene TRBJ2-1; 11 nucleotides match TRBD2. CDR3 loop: CATSRDIPRLAGEQFF. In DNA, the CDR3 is TGTGCCACCAGCAGAGATATCCCGAGACTAGCGGGAGAGCAGTTCTTC.